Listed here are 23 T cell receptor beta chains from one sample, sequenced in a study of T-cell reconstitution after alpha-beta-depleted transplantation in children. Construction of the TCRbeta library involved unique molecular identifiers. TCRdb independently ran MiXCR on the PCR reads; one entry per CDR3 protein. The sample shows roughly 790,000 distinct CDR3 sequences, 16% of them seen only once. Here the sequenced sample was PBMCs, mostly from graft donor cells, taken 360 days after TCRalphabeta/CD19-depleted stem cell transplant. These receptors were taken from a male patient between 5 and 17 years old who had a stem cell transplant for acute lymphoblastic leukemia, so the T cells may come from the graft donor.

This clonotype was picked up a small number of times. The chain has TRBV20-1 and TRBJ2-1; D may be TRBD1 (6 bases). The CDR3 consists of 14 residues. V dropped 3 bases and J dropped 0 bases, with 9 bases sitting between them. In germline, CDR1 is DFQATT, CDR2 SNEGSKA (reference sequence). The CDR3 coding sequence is TGCAGTGCTAGGAGGACAGCCTCCTACAATGAGCAGTTCTTC. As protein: CSARRTASYNEQFF.

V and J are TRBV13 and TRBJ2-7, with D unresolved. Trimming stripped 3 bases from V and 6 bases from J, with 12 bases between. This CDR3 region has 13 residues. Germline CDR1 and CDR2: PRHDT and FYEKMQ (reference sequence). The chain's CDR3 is CASSFAGDLEQYF. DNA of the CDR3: TGTGCCAGCAGCTTCGCAGGAGACCTCGAGCAGTACTTC. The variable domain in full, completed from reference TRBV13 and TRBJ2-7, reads AAGVIQSPRHLIKEKRETATLKCYPIPRHDTVYWYQQGPGQDPQFLISFYEKMQSDKGSIPDRFSAQQFSDYHSELNMSSLELGDSALYFCASSFAGDLEQYFGPGTRLTVT.

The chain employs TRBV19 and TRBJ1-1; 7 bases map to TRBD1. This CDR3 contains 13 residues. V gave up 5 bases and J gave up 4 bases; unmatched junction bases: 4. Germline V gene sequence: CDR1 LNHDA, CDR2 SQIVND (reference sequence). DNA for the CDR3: TGTGCCAGTAGTGAGGGGGCGCGCACTGAAGCTTTCTTT. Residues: CASSEGARTEAFF.

The CDR3 DNA sequence: TGTGCCAGCAGCCCTGAGATGGGGTTAGCGGGAGACCATTTTGGGGATACGCAGTATTTT. This gives the protein CASSPEMGLAGDHFGDTQYF. This chain connects TRBV9 to TRBJ2-3; 9 bases map to TRBD2. V was clipped by 4 bases and J by 6 bases; unmatched bases: 24. The CDR3 has 20 residues. The germline V gene encodes CDR1 SGDLS and CDR2 YYNGEE.

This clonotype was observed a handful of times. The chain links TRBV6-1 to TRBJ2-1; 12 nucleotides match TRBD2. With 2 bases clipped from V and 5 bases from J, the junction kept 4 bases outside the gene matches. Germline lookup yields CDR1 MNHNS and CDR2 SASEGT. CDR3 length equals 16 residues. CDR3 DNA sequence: TGTGCCAGCAGTGAATTGGGACTAGCGGGTAACAATGAGCAGTTCTTC. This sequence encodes CASSELGLAGNNEQFF.

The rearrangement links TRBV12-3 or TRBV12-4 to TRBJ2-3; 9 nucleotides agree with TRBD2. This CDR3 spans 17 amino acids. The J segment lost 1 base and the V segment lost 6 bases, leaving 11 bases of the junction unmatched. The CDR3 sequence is CASSGERLAVRTDTQYF. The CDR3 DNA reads TGTGCCAGCAGCGGCGAAAGACTAGCGGTGCGCACAGATACGCAGTATTTT.

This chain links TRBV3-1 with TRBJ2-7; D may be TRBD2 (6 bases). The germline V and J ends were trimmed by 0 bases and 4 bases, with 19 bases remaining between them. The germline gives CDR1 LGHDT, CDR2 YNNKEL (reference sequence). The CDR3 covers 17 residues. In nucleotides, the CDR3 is TGTGCCAGCAGCCAAGATCCCGTCGGGAGTAGTTATTACGAGCAGTACTTC. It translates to CASSQDPVGSSYYEQYF.

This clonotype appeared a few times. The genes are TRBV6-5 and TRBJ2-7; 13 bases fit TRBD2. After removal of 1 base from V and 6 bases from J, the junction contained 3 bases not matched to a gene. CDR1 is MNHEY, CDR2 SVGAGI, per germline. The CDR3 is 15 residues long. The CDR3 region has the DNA TGTGCCAGCAGTTACTATGGGACTAGCGGGGCCGAGCAGTACTTC. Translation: CASSYYGTSGAEQYF.

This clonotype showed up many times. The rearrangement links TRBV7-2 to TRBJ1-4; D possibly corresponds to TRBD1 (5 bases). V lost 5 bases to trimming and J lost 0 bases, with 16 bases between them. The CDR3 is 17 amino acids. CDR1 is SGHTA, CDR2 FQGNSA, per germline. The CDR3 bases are TGTGCCAGCAGCCGAAGGGCAGGGCGTGCAACTAATGAAAAACTGTTTTTT. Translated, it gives CASSRRAGRATNEKLFF.

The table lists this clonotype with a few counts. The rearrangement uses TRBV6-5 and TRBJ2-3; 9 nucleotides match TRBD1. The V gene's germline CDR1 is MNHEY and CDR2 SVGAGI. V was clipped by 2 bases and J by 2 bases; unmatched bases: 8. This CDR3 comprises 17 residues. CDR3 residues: CASSYTLGQGSTDTQYF. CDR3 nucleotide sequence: TGTGCCAGCAGTTACACCCTCGGACAGGGGTCCACAGATACGCAGTATTTT.

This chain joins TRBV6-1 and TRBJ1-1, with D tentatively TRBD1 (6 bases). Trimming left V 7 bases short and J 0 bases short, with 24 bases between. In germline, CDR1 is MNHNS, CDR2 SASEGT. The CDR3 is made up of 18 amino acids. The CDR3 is CASTGARSLIELNTEAFF. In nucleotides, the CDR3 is TGTGCCAGCACAGGGGCCAGGTCTTTGATTGAGTTGAACACTGAAGCTTTCTTT.

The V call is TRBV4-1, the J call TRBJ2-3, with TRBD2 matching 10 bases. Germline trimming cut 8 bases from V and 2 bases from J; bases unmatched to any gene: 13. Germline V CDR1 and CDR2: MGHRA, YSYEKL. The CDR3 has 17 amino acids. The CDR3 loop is CASSRGFSGRLTDTQYF. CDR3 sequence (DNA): TGCGCCAGCTCACGCGGGTTTAGCGGGAGGCTCACAGATACGCAGTATTTT.

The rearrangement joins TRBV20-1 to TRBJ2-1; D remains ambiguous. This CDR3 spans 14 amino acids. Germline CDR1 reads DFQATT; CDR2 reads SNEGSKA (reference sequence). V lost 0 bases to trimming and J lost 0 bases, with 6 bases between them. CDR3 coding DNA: TGCAGTGCTAGAGAACTGAGCTCCTACAATGAGCAGTTCTTC. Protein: CSARELSSYNEQFF.

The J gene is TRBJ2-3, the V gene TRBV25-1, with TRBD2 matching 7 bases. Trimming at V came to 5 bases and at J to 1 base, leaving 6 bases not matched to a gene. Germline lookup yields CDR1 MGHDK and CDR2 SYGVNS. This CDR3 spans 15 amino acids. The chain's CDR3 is CASSPPLAGTDTQYF. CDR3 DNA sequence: TGTGCCAGCAGTCCCCCCCTAGCGGGCACAGATACGCAGTATTTT.

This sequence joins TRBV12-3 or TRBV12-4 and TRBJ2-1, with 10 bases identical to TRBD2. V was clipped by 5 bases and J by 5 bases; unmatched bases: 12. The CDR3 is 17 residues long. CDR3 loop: CASSRPHTSGTHNEQFF. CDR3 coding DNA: TGTGCCAGCAGTCGCCCCCATACTAGCGGGACTCACAATGAGCAGTTCTTC.

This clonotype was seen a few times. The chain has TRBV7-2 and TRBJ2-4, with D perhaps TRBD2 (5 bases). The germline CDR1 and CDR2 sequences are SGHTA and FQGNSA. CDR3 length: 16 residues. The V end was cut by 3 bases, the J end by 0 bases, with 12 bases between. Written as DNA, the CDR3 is TGTGCCAGCAGCTTTCGAACTGGACTAGCCAAAAACATTCAGTACTTC. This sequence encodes CASSFRTGLAKNIQYF.

The CDR3 sequence: CASSLTITASYNEQFF. CDR3 in DNA: TGCGCCAGCAGCTTGACCATTACTGCGTCTTACAATGAGCAGTTCTTC. The V and J genes are TRBV5-1 and TRBJ2-1; D uncertain. V gave up 1 base and J gave up 4 bases, with 15 bases separating them. The CDR3 totals 16 residues. In germline, CDR1 is SGHRS, CDR2 YFSETQ.

The CDR3 here is CSVVSGFQDGYTF. As DNA, the CDR3 is TGCAGCGTTGTTTCCGGGTTTCAGGATGGCTACACCTTC. The genes are TRBV29-1 and TRBJ1-2; no definite D call. Germline V gene lookup returns CDR1 SQVTM and CDR2 ANQGSEA. Trimming left V 4 bases short and J 6 bases short, with 15 bases between. This CDR3 is built from 13 residues.

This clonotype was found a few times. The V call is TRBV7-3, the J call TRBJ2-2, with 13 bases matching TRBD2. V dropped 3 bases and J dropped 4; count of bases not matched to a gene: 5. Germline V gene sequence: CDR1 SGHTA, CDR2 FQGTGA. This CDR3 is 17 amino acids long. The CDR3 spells CASSLGLAGMGTGELFF. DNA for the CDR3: TGTGCCAGCAGCTTGGGACTAGCGGGAATGGGCACCGGGGAGCTGTTTTTT. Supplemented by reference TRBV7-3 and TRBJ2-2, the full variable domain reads GAGVSQTPSNKVTEKGKYVELRCDPISGHTALYWYRQSLGQGPEFLIYFQGTGAADDSGLPNDRFFAVRPEGSVSTLKIQRTERGDSAVYLCASSLGLAGMGTGELFFGEGSRLTVL.

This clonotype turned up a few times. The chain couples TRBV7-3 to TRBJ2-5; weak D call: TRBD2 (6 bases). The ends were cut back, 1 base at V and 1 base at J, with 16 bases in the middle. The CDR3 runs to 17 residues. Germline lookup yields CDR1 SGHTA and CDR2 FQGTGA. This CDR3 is CASSLMGPGLTQETQYF. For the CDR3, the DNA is TGTGCCAGCAGCTTAATGGGTCCCGGACTAACCCAAGAGACCCAGTACTTC.

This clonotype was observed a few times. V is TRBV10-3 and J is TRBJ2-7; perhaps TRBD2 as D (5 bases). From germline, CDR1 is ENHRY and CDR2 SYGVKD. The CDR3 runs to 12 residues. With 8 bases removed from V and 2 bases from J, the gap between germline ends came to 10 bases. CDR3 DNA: TGTGCCATCGAGCGGAAGCCCTACGAGCAGTACTTC. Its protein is CAIERKPYEQYF.

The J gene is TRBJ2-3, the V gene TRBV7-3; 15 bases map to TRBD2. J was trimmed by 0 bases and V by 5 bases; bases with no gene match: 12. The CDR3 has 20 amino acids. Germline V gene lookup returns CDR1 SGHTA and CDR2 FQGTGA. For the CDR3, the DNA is TGTGCCAGCAGCCCAGGAAGGACTAGCGGGAGGGCCGCTAGCACAGATACGCAGTATTTT. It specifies CASSPGRTSGRAASTDTQYF.

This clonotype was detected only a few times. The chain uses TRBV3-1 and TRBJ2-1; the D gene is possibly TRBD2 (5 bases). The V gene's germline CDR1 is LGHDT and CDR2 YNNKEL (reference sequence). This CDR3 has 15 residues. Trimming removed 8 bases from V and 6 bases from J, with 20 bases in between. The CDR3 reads CASRLYGSPPNEQFF. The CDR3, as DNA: TGTGCCAGCCGCCTATATGGGAGCCCGCCCAATGAGCAGTTCTTC.